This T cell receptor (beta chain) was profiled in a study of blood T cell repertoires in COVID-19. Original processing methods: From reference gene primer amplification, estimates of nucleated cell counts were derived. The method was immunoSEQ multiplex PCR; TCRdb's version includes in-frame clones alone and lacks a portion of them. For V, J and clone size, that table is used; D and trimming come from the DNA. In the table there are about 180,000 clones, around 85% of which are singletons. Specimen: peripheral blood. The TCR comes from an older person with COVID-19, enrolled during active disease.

CDR3: CASSLISGEETQYF. The CDR3, as DNA: TGTGCCAGCAGTTTAATATCAGGGGAAGAGACCCAGTACTTC. This rearrangement joins TRBV27 to TRBJ2-5, with D possibly TRBD1 on 6 matching bases. The CDR3 length is 14 residues. Trimming took 2 bases from V and 3 from J, leaving 10 bases between them. Germline loops: CDR1 MNHEY, CDR2 SMNVEV (reference sequence).